One sample yielded the 26 T cell receptor beta chains listed below, sequenced in a study of identical twins. TCRdb reprocessed the 5' RACE reads with MiXCR, giving one entry per CDR3 protein. This table holds around 680,000 distinct CDR3 sequences, less than 10% found once. In addition, the sample was reused for a study of yellow fever vaccine responses in identical twins.

Sequencing input: PBMCs. Receptors originate from a woman younger than 30 in good health.

This clonotype turned up a few times. The J gene is TRBJ1-2, the V gene TRBV20-1; the match to TRBD1 covers 7 bases. This CDR3 is 14 amino acids long. Germline values: CDR1 DFQATT, CDR2 SNEGSKA (reference sequence). Unmatched junction bases numbered 4, after V lost 1 base and J lost 2 bases. The CDR3 sequence: CSARVQQGNYGYTF. The CDR3 DNA reads as TGCAGTGCTAGAGTACAACAGGGGAACTATGGCTACACCTTC.

V is TRBV11-2 and J is TRBJ2-7; 13 positions match TRBD2. V lost 5 bases, J lost 3 bases, and 19 bases stayed unmatched. In germline, CDR1 is SGHAT, CDR2 FQNNGV. The CDR3 spans 20 residues. The CDR3, as DNA: TGTGCCAGCAGCAGAGCCGGACAGCACGGGACTAGCGGGATGGGCTACGAGCAGTACTTC. Its translation is CASSRAGQHGTSGMGYEQYF.

This clonotype has ten or more counts. V is TRBV12-3 or TRBV12-4 and J is TRBJ2-1, with 14 bases that match TRBD2. The V segment lost 1 base and the J segment 7 bases; nucleotides outside the gene matches: 6. The CDR3 has 17 residues. DNA for the CDR3: TGTGCCAGCAGTTTAGGTGGCGGACTAGCGGGGGGTAATGAGCAGTTCTTC. It is translated as CASSLGGGLAGGNEQFF.

This clonotype was seen repeatedly, ten times or more. The rearrangement links TRBV10-3 to TRBJ2-3; D unresolved. The germline V gene encodes CDR1 ENHRY and CDR2 SYGVKD. The CDR3 totals 14 residues. Deletions cut 4 bases from V and 3 bases from J, with 11 bases between. As DNA, the CDR3 is TGTGCCATCAGTGGGTCCCTACTGACAGATACGCAGTATTTT. Translating it yields CAISGSLLTDTQYF.

J is TRBJ2-7 and V is TRBV4-2, with D perhaps TRBD2 (6 bases). V was cut by 4 bases and J by 0 bases, with 16 bases left in between. Germline V gives CDR1 LGHNA, CDR2 YNFKEQ. The CDR3 loop spans 16 amino acids. The chain's CDR3 is CASSRGSGLPSYEQYF. CDR3 DNA sequence: TGTGCCAGCAGCCGAGGAAGCGGGCTCCCCTCCTACGAGCAGTACTTC.

This clonotype was observed at least ten times. The rearrangement joins TRBV20-1 to TRBJ2-5; TRBD2 might be the D (5 bases). V lost 0 bases and J 5 bases, leaving 16 bases between the germline ends. Looked up from germline, CDR1 is DFQATT and CDR2 is SNEGSKA (reference sequence). The CDR3 is 15 amino acids. CDR3 nucleotides: TGCAGTGCTAGAGACCCCGGACTCGAACACGAGACCCAGTACTTC. This gives the protein CSARDPGLEHETQYF.

The rearrangement uses TRBV18 and TRBJ2-3; a weak D match, TRBD2 (6 bases). The length of the CDR3 is 16 residues. The ends were cut back, 2 bases at V and 1 base at J, with 13 bases in the middle. Germline assignment: CDR1 KGHSH and CDR2 LQKENI. The CDR3 DNA reads as TGTGCCAGCTCACCATGGCAGGCTAGCGGCACAGATACGCAGTATTTT. Translating it yields CASSPWQASGTDTQYF.

This clonotype has a count of ten or more. This chain connects TRBV25-1 to TRBJ2-7; 7 bases line up with TRBD1. CDR1 MGHDK and CDR2 SYGVNS come from the germline V gene. The V and J ends lost 3 bases and 4 bases, in that order; junction bases with no gene match: 12. This CDR3 has 16 residues. CDR3 region: CASSDTVTGVGYEQYF. The CDR3 bases are TGTGCCAGCAGTGATACTGTTACAGGGGTGGGGTACGAGCAGTACTTC.

This clonotype appeared once. The V and J genes are TRBV6-2 or TRBV6-3 and TRBJ2-1; D is unclear. The CDR3 extends over 13 amino acids. Germline V gene data show CDR1 as MNHEY and CDR2 as SVGEGT. The V end was cut by 0 bases, the J end by 5 bases, with 5 bases between. The CDR3 sequence is CASSYSTDNEQFF. The DNA of the CDR3 is TGTGCCAGCAGTTACTCGACGGACAATGAGCAGTTCTTC.

The CDR3 is CSVEATSGRIYNEQFF. The DNA of the CDR3 is TGCAGCGTTGAAGCGACTAGCGGGAGAATCTACAATGAGCAGTTCTTC. The chain links TRBV29-1 to TRBJ2-1; TRBD2 matches at 12 bases. This CDR3 is built from 16 residues. Germline CDR1 SQVTM, CDR2 ANQGSEA. V shed 1 base, J shed 3 bases, and the junction held 4 bases outside the gene matches.

This clonotype has only a few counts. As DNA, the CDR3 is TGCGCCAGCAGGGAGGAGACGGACAGGACCTCCTACGAGCAGTACTTC. Amino acid sequence: CASREETDRTSYEQYF. The chain joins TRBV4-1 to TRBJ2-7; 7 nucleotides line up with TRBD1. There are 16 residues in the CDR3. Germline V lookup: CDR1 MGHRA, CDR2 YSYEKL. Trimming at V came to 6 bases and at J to 0 bases, leaving 11 bases not matched to a gene.

The V call is TRBV5-1, the J call TRBJ2-7; 10 nucleotides match TRBD1. Germline assignment: CDR1 SGHRS and CDR2 YFSETQ. The CDR3 loop spans 15 amino acids. With 4 bases clipped from V and 0 bases from J, the junction kept 4 bases outside the gene matches. The CDR3 DNA reads as TGCGCCAGCAGCATCCGGACAGGGGGCTCCTACGAGCAGTACTTC. Its translation is CASSIRTGGSYEQYF.

This sequence joins TRBV6-2 or TRBV6-3 and TRBJ2-3; 9 bases match TRBD2. Germline V CDR1 and CDR2: MNHEY, SVGEGT. This CDR3 has 15 residues. Unmatched junction bases numbered 9, after V lost 9 bases and J lost 2 bases. The CDR3 nucleotides read TGTGCCAGGACGATAGCGGGAGCTTCCACAGATACGCAGTATTTT. This sequence encodes CARTIAGASTDTQYF.

This clonotype occurred many times. J is TRBJ1-2 and V is TRBV28; D is unresolved. Per germline, CDR1 MDHEN and CDR2 SYDVKM. The V gene lost 4 bases and the J gene lost 2 bases, with 17 bases spanning the gap. The CDR3 contains 16 residues. The CDR3 sequence is CASSSPGSLGNYGYTF. CDR3 bases: TGTGCCAGCAGTTCCCCTGGGTCCCTTGGGAACTATGGCTACACCTTC.

This clonotype was found a few times. The chain couples TRBV6-5 to TRBJ2-2, with a weak D call TRBD1 (5 bases). Germline loops: CDR1 MNHEY, CDR2 SVGAGI. This CDR3 region has 13 residues. V gave up 3 bases and J gave up 6 bases, with 8 bases separating them. In nucleotides, the CDR3 is TGTGCCAGCAGTTATAGGGGTTCCGGGGAGCTGTTTTTT. It translates to CASSYRGSGELFF.

Only a few counts were recorded for this clonotype. The chain links TRBV4-2 to TRBJ2-1; a weak D match, TRBD2 (6 bases). Trimming pared 2 bases from V and 4 bases from J, leaving 15 bases between. Germline V lookup: CDR1 LGHNA, CDR2 YNFKEQ. This CDR3 comprises 16 residues. The CDR3 DNA is TGTGCCAGCAGCCAAAACTCGTTGGGGGGATACAATGAGCAGTTCTTC. It codes for CASSQNSLGGYNEQFF.

This clonotype has more than one count but fewer than ten. The rearrangement joins TRBV4-3 to TRBJ2-2; D unclear. V was trimmed by 0 bases and J by 3 bases, leaving 8 bases between them. Germline V gene data show CDR1 as LGHNA and CDR2 as YSLEER. The CDR3 covers 15 residues. CDR3 loop: CASSQDYDDTGELFF. CDR3 coding DNA: TGCGCCAGCAGCCAAGATTACGATGACACCGGGGAGCTGTTTTTT.

Many counts were recorded for this clonotype. This chain connects TRBV7-9 to TRBJ2-1, with 7 bases matching TRBD1. With 4 bases clipped from V and 3 bases from J, the junction kept 3 bases outside the gene matches. The length of the CDR3 is 14 residues. CDR1 and CDR2 from the germline V gene are SEHNR and FQNEAQ (reference sequence). CDR3 in DNA: TGTGCCAGCAGCTCCCGGGACAGCTACAATGAGCAGTTCTTC. Translated, it gives CASSSRDSYNEQFF.

The CDR3 loop is CASQGLAGESSYEQYF. The CDR3 bases are TGTGCCAGCCAGGGACTAGCGGGAGAGAGCTCCTACGAGCAGTACTTC. This chain joins TRBV6-2 or TRBV6-3 and TRBJ2-7, with TRBD2 matching 14 bases. The CDR3 length is 16 residues. The ends lost 8 bases at V and 0 bases at J; junction bases unmatched: 6. CDR1 is MNHEY, CDR2 SVGEGT, per germline.

V is TRBV5-1 and J is TRBJ2-7; TRBD1 matches 8 bases. The germline V gene encodes CDR1 SGHRS and CDR2 YFSETQ. The CDR3 contains 17 residues. V shed 4 bases and J 6 bases; nucleotides not matched to a gene: 18. In DNA form, the CDR3 reads TGCGCCAGCAGCCGAGTTTCAGGGGGCGCATCTGGGGGCGAGCAGTACTTC. This translates into CASSRVSGGASGGEQYF.

A few counts support this clonotype. This rearrangement joins TRBV20-1 to TRBJ2-5; D may be TRBD1 (6 bases). Germline loops: CDR1 DFQATT, CDR2 SNEGSKA (reference sequence). The CDR3 loop spans 13 amino acids. V was cut by 6 bases and J by 5 bases, with 16 bases left in between. The CDR3 is CSAENRDEETQYF. As DNA, the CDR3 is TGCAGTGCCGAGAACAGGGATGAGGAGACCCAGTACTTC.

This clonotype came up a few times. The rearrangement links TRBV6-6 to TRBJ2-7, with D perhaps TRBD2 (6 bases). The CDR3 is 13 residues long. Germline loops: CDR1 MNHNY, CDR2 SVGAGI (reference sequence). Between the trimmed V and J ends, which lost 6 bases and 4 bases, there was a span of 13 bases. The CDR3 loop reads CASRPVGGYEQYF. CDR3 bases: TGTGCCAGCAGACCGGTCGGGGGTTACGAGCAGTACTTC.

This clonotype occurred a few times. The rearrangement uses TRBV7-9 and TRBJ1-6; D unresolved. V shed 2 bases and J shed 9 bases, with 11 bases lying between them. Germline V gene sequence: CDR1 SEHNR, CDR2 FQNEAQ (reference sequence). CDR3 length: 14 amino acids. CDR3 DNA: TGTGCCAGCAGCTTATTCGGGTCTAGTTCACCCCTCCACTTT. It encodes CASSLFGSSSPLHF.

In this sample, this clonotype turned up a few times. V and J are TRBV12-3 or TRBV12-4 and TRBJ1-1; tentative D call: TRBD1 (5 bases). The ends were cut back, 5 bases at V and 10 bases at J, with 14 bases in the middle. This CDR3 is 12 amino acids long. The DNA for the CDR3 is TGTGCCAGCAGTGAACGCGGGACCGGAGCTTTCTTT. Encoded protein: CASSERGTGAFF.

This clonotype was counted only a few times. This chain joins TRBV7-8 and TRBJ1-4; TRBD1 matches at 10 bases. This CDR3 contains 18 residues. V trimming: 5 bases; J trimming: 4 bases; junction bases outside the gene matches: 13. In germline, CDR1 is SGHVS, CDR2 FQNEAQ. The CDR3 sequence is CASSQTRPRTGGNEKLFF. CDR3 in DNA: TGTGCCAGCAGCCAGACACGACCTCGGACAGGGGGTAATGAAAAACTGTTTTTT.

This clonotype was seen at least ten times. The chain has TRBV4-3 and TRBJ2-1; 11 bases fit TRBD2. This CDR3 spans 17 amino acids. J was trimmed by 0 bases and V by 1 base; bases with no gene match: 2. Germline V gene lookup returns CDR1 LGHNA and CDR2 YSLEER. CDR3 nucleotides: TGCGCCAGCAGCCAAGTTAGCGGGAGGGACTCCTACAATGAGCAGTTCTTC. Translating gives CASSQVSGRDSYNEQFF.